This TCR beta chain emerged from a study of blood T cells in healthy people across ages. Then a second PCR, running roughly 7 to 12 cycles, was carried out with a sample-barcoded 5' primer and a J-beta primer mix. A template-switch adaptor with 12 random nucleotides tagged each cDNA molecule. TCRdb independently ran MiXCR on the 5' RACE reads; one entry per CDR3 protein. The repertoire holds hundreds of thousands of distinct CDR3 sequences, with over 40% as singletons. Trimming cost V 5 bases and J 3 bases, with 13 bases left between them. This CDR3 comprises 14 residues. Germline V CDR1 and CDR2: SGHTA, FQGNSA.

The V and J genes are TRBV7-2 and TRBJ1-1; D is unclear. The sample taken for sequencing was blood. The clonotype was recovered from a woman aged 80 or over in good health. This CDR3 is CTSSLGPSDTEAFF. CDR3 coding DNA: TGTACCAGCAGCCTCGGACCGTCCGACACTGAAGCTTTCTTT.